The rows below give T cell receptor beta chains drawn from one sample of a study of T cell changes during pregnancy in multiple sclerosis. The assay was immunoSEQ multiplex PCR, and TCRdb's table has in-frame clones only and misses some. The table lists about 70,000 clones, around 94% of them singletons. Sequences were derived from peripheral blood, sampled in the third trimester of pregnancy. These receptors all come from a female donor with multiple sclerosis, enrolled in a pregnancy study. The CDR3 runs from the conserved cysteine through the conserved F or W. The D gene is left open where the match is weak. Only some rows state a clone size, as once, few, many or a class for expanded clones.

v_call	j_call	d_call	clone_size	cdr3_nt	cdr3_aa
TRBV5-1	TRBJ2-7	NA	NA	TGCGCCAGCAGCTTGACCGGGTTATCGGGGTTCGCCTACGAGCAGTACTTC	CASSLTGLSGFAYEQYF
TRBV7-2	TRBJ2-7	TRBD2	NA	TGTGCCAGCAGCCTTCGGGGACTAGCGAGAGGCGGGAACGAGCAGTACTTC	CASSLRGLARGGNEQYF
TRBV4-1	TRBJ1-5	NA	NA	TGCGCCAGCAGCCAAGTATTACAGCCCCAGCATTTT	CASSQVLQPQHF
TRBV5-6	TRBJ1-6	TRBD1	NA	TGTGCCAGCAGCTTGGGGGGACAGGTCAGAAATCCACCCCTCCACTTT	CASSLGGQVRNPPLHF
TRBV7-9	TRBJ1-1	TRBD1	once	TGTGCCAGCAGCTTAGCTAGGGCAGGGGGGTCTGGTGAAGCTTTCTTT	CASSLARAGGSGEAFF
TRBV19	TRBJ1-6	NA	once	TGTGCCAGTAGTTACAGGGAACTGAATCATTCACCCCTCCACTTT	CASSYRELNHSPLHF
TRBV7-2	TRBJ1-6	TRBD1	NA	TGTGCCAGCAGCCATCACCGGGACAGGAACTACTATAATTCACCCCTCCACTTT	CASSHHRDRNYYNSPLHF
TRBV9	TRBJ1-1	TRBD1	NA	TGTGCCAGCAGCGCGATGACAGGGGGCCTTGAAGCTTTCTTT	CASSAMTGGLEAFF
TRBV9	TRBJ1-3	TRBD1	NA	TGTGCCAGCAGCGCCGGACGGGGACAGGGGAAACTTTCTGAAAACACCATATATTTT	CASSAGRGQGKLSENTIYF
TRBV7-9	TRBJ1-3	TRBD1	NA	TGTGCCAGCAGCGAGAGCAGGGGGCGCCTAGGAAACACCATATATTTT	CASSESRGRLGNTIYF
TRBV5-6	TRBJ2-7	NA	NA	TGTGCCAGCAGCTACCAGGGCCGCAGCTCCTACGAGCAGTACTTC	CASSYQGRSSYEQYF
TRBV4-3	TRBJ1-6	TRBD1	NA	TGCGCCAGCAGCCAAAGCTTACTCGGACAGGGAAATTCAGATAATTCACCCCTCCACTTT	CASSQSLLGQGNSDNSPLHF
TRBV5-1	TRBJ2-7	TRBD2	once	TGCGCCAGCAGCCAGAACGTCTCTAGCGGGGGAGATCTCCCCCTCTACGAGCAGTACTTC	CASSQNVSSGGDLPLYEQYF
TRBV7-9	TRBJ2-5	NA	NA	TGTGCCAGCAGCAGCTACGCGGGCGCATACCAAGAGACCCAGTACTTC	CASSSYAGAYQETQYF
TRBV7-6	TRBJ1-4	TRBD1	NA	TGTGCCAGCAGCTCTCTTGGACAGGGAAATGAAAAACTGTTTTTT	CASSSLGQGNEKLFF
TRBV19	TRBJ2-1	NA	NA	TGTGCCAGTAGTAGGGAGAATGAGCAGTTCTTC	CASSRENEQFF
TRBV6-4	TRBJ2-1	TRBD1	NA	TGTGCCAGCAGTGACTCACCGGGACAGGGGGAGGATGAGCAGTTCTTC	CASSDSPGQGEDEQFF
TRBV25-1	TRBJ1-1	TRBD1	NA	TGTGCCAGCAGTTCCCGGGACAGGGGCTTCGACGCTGAAGCTTTCTTT	CASSSRDRGFDAEAFF
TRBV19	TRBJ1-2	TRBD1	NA	TGTGCCAGTAGTATGCTGGGACAGGGGAACTATGGCTACACCTTC	CASSMLGQGNYGYTF
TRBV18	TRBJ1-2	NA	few	TGTGCCAGCTCTGATATTCCGAGGGGCTACACCTTC	CASSDIPRGYTF
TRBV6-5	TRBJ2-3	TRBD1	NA	TGTGCCAGCAGGATGACAGGGCGCACAGATACGCAGTATTTT	CASRMTGRTDTQYF
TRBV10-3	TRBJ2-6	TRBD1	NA	TGTGCCATCACTACGGACAGGGTCTCTGGGGCCAACGTCCTGACTTTC	CAITTDRVSGANVLTF
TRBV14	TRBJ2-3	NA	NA	TGTGCCAGCAGCCAAGATGGGGGCAGGGCAACAGATACGCAGTATTTT	CASSQDGGRATDTQYF
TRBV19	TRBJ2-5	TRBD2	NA	TGTGCCAGTACCAAAGGACTAGCGGGGGTGGGAGAGACCCAGTACTTC	CASTKGLAGVGETQYF
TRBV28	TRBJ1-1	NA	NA	TGTGCCAGCAGTCAGGGACTGATGAACACTGAAGCTTTCTTT	CASSQGLMNTEAFF
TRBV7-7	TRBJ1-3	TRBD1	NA	TGTGCCAGCAGCCCCGGGACAGTCTCTGGAAACACCATATATTTT	CASSPGTVSGNTIYF
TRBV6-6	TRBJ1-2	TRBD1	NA	TGTGCCAGCAGGGACCCCGGGACAGGGGCTTATGGCTACACCTTC	CASRDPGTGAYGYTF
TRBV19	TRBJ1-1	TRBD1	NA	TGTGCCAGTAGTCACCAGGGGGCGCGGGGTGAAGCTTTCTTT	CASSHQGARGEAFF
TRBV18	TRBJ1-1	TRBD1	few	TGTGCCAGCTCCCGGCAGGGGGGGAACACTGAAGCTTTCTTT	CASSRQGGNTEAFF
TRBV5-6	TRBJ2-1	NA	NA	TGTGCCAGCAGCTTGGGGGGGCAGGTCGATGAGCAGTTCTTC	CASSLGGQVDEQFF
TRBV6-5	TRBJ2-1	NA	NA	TGTGCCACCCAGGACTGGAGGGATGAGCAGTTCTTC	CATQDWRDEQFF
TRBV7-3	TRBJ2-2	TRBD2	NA	TGTGCCAGCAGCCCACGGGGGGGTCTAGGGAACACCGGGGAGCTGTTTTTT	CASSPRGGLGNTGELFF
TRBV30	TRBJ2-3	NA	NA	TGTGCCTGGAGCGGAACTAGGGGCACAGATACGCAGTATTTT	CAWSGTRGTDTQYF
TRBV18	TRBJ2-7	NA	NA	TGTGCCAGCTCCTCCCGGGAGACCTATAGGAACGAGCAGTACTTC	CASSSRETYRNEQYF